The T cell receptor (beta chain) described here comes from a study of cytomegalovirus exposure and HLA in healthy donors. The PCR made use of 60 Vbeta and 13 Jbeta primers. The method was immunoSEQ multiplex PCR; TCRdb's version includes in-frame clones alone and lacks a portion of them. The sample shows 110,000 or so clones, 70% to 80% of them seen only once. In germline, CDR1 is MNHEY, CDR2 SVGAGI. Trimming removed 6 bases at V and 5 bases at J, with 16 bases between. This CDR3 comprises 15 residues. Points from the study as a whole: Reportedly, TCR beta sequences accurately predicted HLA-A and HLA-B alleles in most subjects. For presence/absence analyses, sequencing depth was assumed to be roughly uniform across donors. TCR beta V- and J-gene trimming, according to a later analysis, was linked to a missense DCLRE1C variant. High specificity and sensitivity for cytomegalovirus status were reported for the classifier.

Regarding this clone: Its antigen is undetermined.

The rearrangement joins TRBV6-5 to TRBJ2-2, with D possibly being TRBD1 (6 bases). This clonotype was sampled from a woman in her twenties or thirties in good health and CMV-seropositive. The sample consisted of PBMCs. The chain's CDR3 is CASSPGQSRTGELFF. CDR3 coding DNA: TGTGCCAGCAGCCCCGGACAGTCGAGAACCGGGGAGCTGTTTTTT.